The 11 T cell receptor beta chains below were found in one sample sequenced in a study of blood T cells in healthy people across ages (dated by TCRdb to between 2015 and 2017). The protocol used for the library was 5' RACE. The run used an Illumina HiSeq 2500. A second about 7 to 11 cycle PCR used a sample-barcoded 5' primer and a J-beta primer mix. The public sequencing data were trimmed at Q25 with fastp and processed into clonotypes with MiXCR by TCRdb, which kept only in-frame beta chains. Every CDR3 protein is listed once, alongside the most common genes and DNA of its rows. In this sample the table shows under 1,000,000 distinct CDR3 sequences, about half of which occur a single time. The biggest ten clones account for over 15% of the sample. The material sequenced was blood. The receptors originated from a man older than 75 in good health.

The chain joins TRBV29-1 to TRBJ2-1; TRBD1 agrees at 9 bases. The V gene's germline CDR1 is SQVTM and CDR2 ANQGSEA. V shed 1 base, J shed 10 bases, and the junction held 11 bases outside the gene matches. CDR3 length: 15 residues. DNA for the CDR3: TGCAGCGTTGAAGGGCAGGACAGGGGCTTCGGGGAGCAGTTCTTC. Amino acid sequence: CSVEGQDRGFGEQFF.

This clonotype was observed many times. This chain connects TRBV29-1 to TRBJ2-5; D might be TRBD1 (5 bases). With 7 bases removed from V and 2 bases from J, the gap between germline ends came to 11 bases. CDR3 size: 12 residues. Germline CDR1 and CDR2: SQVTM and ANQGSEA. CDR3 in amino acids: CSAYQGQETQYF. In DNA form, the CDR3 reads TGCAGCGCCTACCAGGGTCAAGAGACCCAGTACTTC.

The chain employs TRBV29-1 and TRBJ1-2, with a possible D match to TRBD1 (6 bases). CDR3 length: 14 residues. V dropped 6 bases and J dropped 4 bases, with 18 bases sitting between them. Germline-derived CDR1 and CDR2 are SQVTM and ANQGSEA. CDR3 sequence (DNA): TGCAGCGTCGGAACCTCCAGGGGTAGCTATGGCTACACCTTC. Protein sequence: CSVGTSRGSYGYTF.

J is TRBJ1-5 and V is TRBV7-2, with unresolved D. Per the germline V gene, CDR1 is SGHTA and CDR2 is FQGNSA. This CDR3 has 14 amino acids. Between the trimmed V and J ends, which lost 1 base and 5 bases, there was a span of 9 bases. The CDR3 DNA is TGTGCCAGCAGCTTAGGGAACCCTCATCAGCCCCAGCATTTT. Its translation: CASSLGNPHQPQHF.

The chain uses TRBV28 and TRBJ2-5; D not certain. The CDR3 sequence is 12 residues long. Looked up from germline, CDR1 is MDHEN and CDR2 is SYDVKM. Trimming left V 5 bases short and J 7 bases short, with 11 bases between. The CDR3 DNA is TGTGCCAGCAGTCCACTACTGGGGACCCAGTACTTC. As protein: CASSPLLGTQYF.

The rearrangement links TRBV28 to TRBJ2-5; weak D call: TRBD2 (5 bases). Matching the DNA end better, TRBJ2-7 makes the J call doubtful. Germline CDR1 MDHEN, CDR2 SYDVKM. CDR3 length: 14 amino acids. CDR3 region: CASGSGSSTYEQYF. In DNA, the CDR3 is TGTGCCAGCGGCAGCGGAAGCTCAACCTACGAGCAGTACTTC.

This clonotype was detected only a few times. This sequence joins TRBV4-3 and TRBJ2-5, with D possibly called TRBD1 or TRBD2 (5 bases each). Germline V CDR1 and CDR2: LGHNA, YSLEER. The CDR3 length is 16 residues. V lost 1 base, J lost 5 bases, and 17 bases lay in between. The CDR3 region has the DNA TGCGCCAGCAGCCAAGGCCGGGGACGCCTGGCTGAGACCCAGTACTTC. It codes for CASSQGRGRLAETQYF.

Concerning this clonotype: The limits of the CDR3 on the DNA are not certain, so only TCRdb's listed CDR3 is given. This rearrangement joins TRBV7-3 to TRBJ2-7; the DNA was not compared with TRBD1, the D call given in the table. CDR1 and CDR2 (germline): SGHTA, FQGTGA. Both ends counted, the CDR3 spans 20 residues. The CDR3 region is CASSFTGGETQYFGPGTKIF.

This clonotype was detected once. The chain links TRBV6-2 or TRBV6-3 to TRBJ2-3, with 7 bases matching TRBD1. This CDR3 region has 17 residues. CDR1 is MNHEY and CDR2 is SVGEGT in the germline V gene. The V segment lost 0 bases and the J segment 2 bases; nucleotides outside the gene matches: 8. CDR3 DNA sequence: TGTGCCAGCAGTTACTCGATTCCTGACAGGGTCACAGATACGCAGTATTTT. It specifies CASSYSIPDRVTDTQYF.

This clonotype was seen only a few times. This chain uses TRBV7-9 with TRBJ2-3; perhaps TRBD2 as D (5 bases). Per the germline V gene, CDR1 is SEHNR and CDR2 is FQNEAQ (reference sequence). The V gene lost 6 bases and the J gene lost 6 bases, with 7 bases spanning the gap. The CDR3 consists of 11 residues. CDR3 sequence (DNA): TGTGCCAGCAGAACGGGGGATACGCAGTATTTT. Translating it yields CASRTGDTQYF. The entire variable domain, with the rest obtained from reference TRBV7-9 and TRBJ2-3, is as follows: DTGVSQNPRHKITKRGQNVTFRCDPISEHNRLYWYRQTLGQGPEFLTYFQNEAQLEKSRLLSDRFSAERPKGSFSTLEIQRTEQGDSAMYLCASRTGDTQYFGPGTRLTVL.

This clonotype was recorded only once. The chain has TRBV7-2 and TRBJ2-3, with a possible D match to TRBD2 (6 bases). CDR1 is SGHTA and CDR2 is FQGNSA in the germline V gene. CDR3 size: 16 residues. Deletions cut 3 bases from V and 0 bases from J, with 13 bases between. CDR3 sequence (DNA): TGTGCCAGCAGCTTCGGGCGGGGCCCTAGCACAGATACGCAGTATTTT. Residues: CASSFGRGPSTDTQYF.